The 22 T cell receptor beta chains below come from one sample, sequenced in a study of CD8 T cells in Susac syndrome. RNA amounts of about 0.5 to 1 ug underwent reverse transcription with random hexamers. TCRdb processed the immunoSEQ multiplex PCR reads anew with MiXCR; each CDR3 protein has one entry. In the table there are around 300,000 distinct CDR3 sequences, around 85% of which are singletons. The sample comprised CD8+ T cells from PBMCs. The source is a human donor with multiple sclerosis.

The genes are TRBV4-3 and TRBJ2-3; D is unresolved. The CDR3 is 16 residues long. V was shortened by 1 base and J by 3 bases, with 14 bases between the two germline ends. Germline V lookup: CDR1 LGHNA, CDR2 YSLEER. The CDR3 nucleotides read TGCGCCAGCAGCCAAGGCCCGCTGGGCAGAACAGATACGCAGTATTTT. Encoded protein: CASSQGPLGRTDTQYF.

This sequence joins TRBV19 and TRBJ1-1, with D uncertain. Per the germline V gene, CDR1 is LNHDA and CDR2 is SQIVND (reference sequence). V dropped 6 bases and J dropped 4 bases, with 15 bases sitting between them. The CDR3 runs to 14 residues. In DNA form, the CDR3 reads TGTGCCAGTAGGACCGGGCCTGGGAGCACTGAAGCTTTCTTT. It yields the protein CASRTGPGSTEAFF.

V usage is TRBV27 and J usage is TRBJ1-5; D is unresolved. This CDR3 comprises 15 residues. Germline V lookup: CDR1 MNHEY, CDR2 SMNVEV (reference sequence). V lost 6 bases and J 2 bases, leaving 14 bases between the germline ends. In DNA, the CDR3 is TGTGCCAGCAGACTTGACGGCTGGGGCAATCAGCCCCAGCATTTT. As protein: CASRLDGWGNQPQHF.

In its sample, this clonotype was seen once. The rearrangement links TRBV11-2 to TRBJ2-7; 9 bases fit TRBD2. V dropped 0 bases and J dropped 3; count of bases not matched to a gene: 9. The CDR3 extends over 17 amino acids. CDR1 and CDR2 (germline): SGHAT, FQNNGV. The DNA of the CDR3 is TGTGCCAGCAGCTTAGATCGGCTAGCGGGACCCTACTACGAGCAGTACTTC. It specifies CASSLDRLAGPYYEQYF.

The chain recombines TRBV7-9 with TRBJ1-4; D gene ambiguous. The CDR3 runs to 14 residues. The germline V gene has CDR1 SEHNR and CDR2 FQNEAQ (reference sequence). Trimming took 1 base from V and 7 from J, leaving 10 bases between them. CDR3 sequence reads: CASSLGGMSEKLFF. CDR3 nucleotide sequence: TGTGCCAGCAGCTTAGGCGGGATGAGTGAAAAACTGTTTTTT.

The chain carries TRBV25-1 and TRBJ2-2; 7 positions agree with TRBD1. CDR1 and CDR2 from the germline V gene are MGHDK and SYGVNS. V was clipped by 2 bases and J by 5 bases; unmatched bases: 2. The CDR3 loop spans 14 amino acids. The CDR3 bases are TGTGCCAGCAGTGAAACAGGGGCGACCGGGGAGCTGTTTTTT. Its translation is CASSETGATGELFF. Supplemented by reference TRBV25-1 and TRBJ2-2, the full variable domain reads EADIYQTPRYLVIGTGKKITLECSQTMGHDKMYWYQQDPGMELHLIHYSYGVNSTEKGDLSSESTVSRIRTEHFPLTLESARPSHTSQYLCASSETGATGELFFGEGSRLTVL.

This clonotype was counted a few times. The CDR3 loop is CASSLEGPYNEQFF. The CDR3 nucleotides are TGCGCCAGCAGCTTGGAAGGGCCTTACAATGAGCAGTTCTTC. The V and J genes are TRBV5-1 and TRBJ2-1; D not certain. Per the germline V gene, CDR1 is SGHRS and CDR2 is YFSETQ. CDR3 length: 14 residues. V was trimmed by 0 bases and J by 4 bases, leaving 8 bases between them. Looking up the rest from reference TRBV5-1 and TRBJ2-1 gives the full variable domain: KAGVTQTPRYLIKTRGQQVTLSCSPISGHRSVSWYQQTPGQGLQFLFEYFSETQRNKGNFPGRFSGRQFSNSRSEMNVSTLELGDSALYLCASSLEGPYNEQFFGPGTRLTVL.

V is TRBV7-9 and J is TRBJ1-2; a possible D gene is TRBD1 (5 bases). The CDR3 loop spans 14 amino acids. V was shortened by 5 bases and J by 1 base, with 11 bases between the two germline ends. Per germline, CDR1 SEHNR and CDR2 FQNEAQ (reference sequence). CDR3 sequence: CASSPTVYNYGYTF. The CDR3 DNA sequence: TGTGCCAGCAGCCCGACAGTTTATAACTATGGCTACACCTTC. Supplemented by reference TRBV7-9 and TRBJ1-2, the full variable domain reads DTGVSQNPRHKITKRGQNVTFRCDPISEHNRLYWYRQTLGQGPEFLTYFQNEAQLEKSRLLSDRFSAERPKGSFSTLEIQRTEQGDSAMYLCASSPTVYNYGYTFGSGTRLTVV.

The gene calls are TRBV6-5 and TRBJ2-2; no clear D. The CDR3 loop spans 14 amino acids. Germline CDR1 MNHEY, CDR2 SVGAGI. V lost 5 bases and J lost 7, with 14 bases in between. The CDR3 reads CASSMGIKDGELFF. The CDR3 nucleotides read TGTGCCAGCAGTATGGGGATCAAAGACGGGGAGCTGTTTTTT.

The rearrangement joins TRBV28 to TRBJ1-5; D possibly corresponds to TRBD1 (5 bases). The CDR3 is 14 amino acids. V dropped 0 bases and J dropped 6 bases, with 9 bases sitting between them. CDR1 is MDHEN and CDR2 is SYDVKM in the germline V gene. The CDR3 region is CASSLWRGGQPQHF. The CDR3 bases are TGTGCCAGCAGTTTATGGAGGGGTGGTCAGCCCCAGCATTTT.

This chain's CDR3 is CASSQGSGNTGELFF. The CDR3 coding sequence is TGCGCCAGCAGCCAAGGGTCCGGGAACACCGGGGAGCTGTTTTTT. The rearrangement joins TRBV4-3 to TRBJ2-2; no clear D gene. The CDR3 is 15 residues long. The germline gives CDR1 LGHNA, CDR2 YSLEER. V was shortened by 1 base and J by 1 base, with 7 bases between the two germline ends.

This rearrangement joins TRBV7-2 to TRBJ2-2; D unresolved. The CDR3 covers 13 residues. Germline V gene lookup returns CDR1 SGHTA and CDR2 FQGNSA. V lost 5 bases and J lost 3, with 7 bases in between. As DNA, the CDR3 is TGTGCCAGCAGCGTGTATTACACCGGGGAGCTGTTTTTT. This translates into CASSVYYTGELFF.

V gene TRBV7-9 combines with J gene TRBJ1-2; perhaps TRBD1 as D (5 bases). V dropped 1 base and J dropped 2 bases, with 11 bases sitting between them. The CDR3 runs to 15 residues. CDR1 SEHNR and CDR2 FQNEAQ come from the germline V gene (reference sequence). CDR3 sequence reads: CASSLDGTANYGYTF. The CDR3 DNA sequence: TGTGCCAGCAGCTTAGATGGGACGGCAAACTATGGCTACACCTTC.

V and J are TRBV24-1 and TRBJ2-1; no reliable D call. The CDR3 has 15 residues. The V and J ends lost 3 bases and 12 bases respectively, with 20 bases between them. Germline V gene lookup returns CDR1 KGHDR and CDR2 SFDVKD. Here the CDR3 reads CATSDTTSVRRAQFF. CDR3 nucleotide sequence: TGTGCCACCAGTGATACCACCTCCGTTCGGCGTGCGCAGTTCTTC.

The chain recombines TRBV19 with TRBJ1-1; tentative D call: TRBD1 (5 bases). Germline assignment: CDR1 LNHDA and CDR2 SQIVND (reference sequence). This CDR3 spans 16 amino acids. Trimming removed 0 bases at V and 2 bases at J, with 13 bases between. The CDR3, as DNA: TGTGCCAGTAGTATAGATCTTATGGGGGTCAACACTGAAGCTTTCTTT. This sequence encodes CASSIDLMGVNTEAFF.

This chain uses TRBV5-1 with TRBJ2-3; D is perhaps TRBD2 (7 bases). The V gene lost 3 bases and the J gene lost 2 bases, with 28 bases spanning the gap. CDR1 and CDR2 from the germline V gene are SGHRS and YFSETQ. The CDR3 has 20 amino acids. In nucleotides, the CDR3 is TGCGCCAGCAGCTGGCCGGACAGCCTTTCTCTAGCGGAGATCACAGATACGCAGTATTTT. Its translation: CASSWPDSLSLAEITDTQYF.

The CDR3 loop reads CASSLPGLNQPQHF. CDR3 nucleotide sequence: TGTGCCAGCAGTTTACCGGGGCTAAATCAGCCCCAGCATTTT. The rearrangement uses TRBV27 and TRBJ1-5, with D perhaps matching TRBD1 (5 bases). The ends were cut back, 2 bases at V and 4 bases at J, with 9 bases in the middle. The CDR3 sequence is 14 residues long. CDR1 and CDR2 (germline): MNHEY, SMNVEV (reference sequence).

This chain joins TRBV29-1 and TRBJ2-1, with D possibly being TRBD1 or TRBD2 (5 bases each). Germline values: CDR1 SQVTM, CDR2 ANQGSEA. Trimming took off 0 bases at V and 0 bases at J, with 18 bases between the two ends. The CDR3 covers 18 residues. For the CDR3, the DNA is TGCAGCGTTGAAGATATAGGGACGCAGCCGAGCTCCTACAATGAGCAGTTCTTC. This codes for CSVEDIGTQPSSYNEQFF.

The rearrangement uses TRBV25-1 and TRBJ1-5, with TRBD1 matching 8 bases. The CDR3 is 16 residues long. Germline CDR1 reads MGHDK; CDR2 reads SYGVNS. The ends lost 3 bases at V and 5 bases at J; junction bases unmatched: 9. Here the CDR3 DNA reads TGTGCCAGCAGTGACCAGGGGGCAGGTGAGGATCAGCCCCAGCATTTT. This sequence encodes CASSDQGAGEDQPQHF.

J is TRBJ2-1 and V is TRBV7-8, with 7 positions matching TRBD2. This CDR3 contains 16 residues. J was trimmed by 4 bases and V by 4 bases; bases with no gene match: 10. Germline loops: CDR1 SGHVS, CDR2 FQNEAQ. CDR3 in DNA: TGTGCCAGCAGCTCGGTGGGAGGGCCGTATTACAATGAGCAGTTCTTC. Its translation is CASSSVGGPYYNEQFF.

The V call is TRBV27, the J call TRBJ2-1; 8 bases are a match to TRBD1. The V and J ends lost 7 bases and 2 bases, in that order; junction bases with no gene match: 4. Germline CDR1 is MNHEY and CDR2 is SMNVEV (reference sequence). The CDR3 spans 14 residues. The chain's CDR3 is CASTAQGAYNEQFF. The CDR3 DNA follows: TGTGCCAGCACGGCACAGGGGGCCTACAATGAGCAGTTCTTC.

V and J are TRBV6-5 and TRBJ2-6; a weak D match, TRBD2 (6 bases). Trimming stripped 6 bases from V and 5 bases from J, with 14 bases between. Germline-derived CDR1 and CDR2 are MNHEY and SVGAGI. There are 15 residues in the CDR3. Here the CDR3 DNA reads TGTGCCAGCAGCCCCACCGGGGACTGGGCCAACGTCCTGACTTTC. Translating gives CASSPTGDWANVLTF.